Sequencing of this T cell receptor (beta chain) was carried out in a study of cytomegalovirus exposure and HLA in healthy donors. Turning to the study itself: Both the 120 validation repertoires and the 550 to 750 first-cohort repertoires used the same platform, as reported by a later analysis.

Study-level results: Subsequent analysis showed first-cohort TCR clusters tending to co-occur in some 120 validation repertoires. The study listed approximately 160 cytomegalovirus-associated TCR beta chains.

This clone was detected only a few times. What it binds is unknown. The repertoire was sequenced with immunoSEQ multiplex PCR; TCRdb's copy has only in-frame clones and lacks some. The profile shows about 110,000 clones, approximately 94% of them singletons. The source is a woman between 18 and 30 years old in good health and CMV-seronegative. Sequenced material: PBMCs.

CDR3 nucleotides: TGTGCCAGCAGCACCCGGGACAGGGGGCTTGTCACTGAAGCTTTCTTT. As protein: CASSTRDRGLVTEAFF. The genes are TRBV2 and TRBJ1-1; 12 nucleotides match TRBD1. CDR1 is SNHLY and CDR2 is FYNNEI in the germline V gene. V was clipped by 6 bases and J by 4 bases; unmatched bases: 9. This CDR3 region has 16 residues.